Below, 8 T cell receptor beta chains from the same sample are listed, as sequenced in a study of blood T cell repertoires in COVID-19. Assay: immunoSEQ multiplex PCR; the TCRdb copy retains only in-frame clones and omits some. The sample lists some 300,000 clones; about 87% were seen once. The sample comprised peripheral blood. Every receptor here comes from a woman aged 45-65 years with COVID-19, enrolled during active disease.

This clone was recorded once. The chain combines TRBV5-1 with TRBJ2-3; D uncertain. There are 14 residues in the CDR3. Germline CDR1 SGHRS, CDR2 YFSETQ. The V and J ends lost 0 bases and 2 bases respectively, with 7 bases between them. In DNA form, the CDR3 reads TGCGCCAGCAGCTTGGGAGGAACCACAGATACGCAGTATTTT. Its translation is CASSLGGTTDTQYF.

This chain connects TRBV6-2 or TRBV6-3 to TRBJ2-5, with 8 nucleotides matching TRBD1. V gave up 5 bases and J gave up 1 base; unmatched junction bases: 9. Germline assignment: CDR1 MNHEY and CDR2 SVGEGT. The CDR3 consists of 16 residues. The DNA for the CDR3 is TGTGCCAGCAGTCGCTCCGGGACAGGTGTCCAAGAGACCCAGTACTTC. It yields the protein CASSRSGTGVQETQYF.

This clone was picked up one time. The chain links TRBV6-4 to TRBJ2-1, with a tentative D call TRBD2 (6 bases). V lost 4 bases to trimming and J lost 4 bases, with 17 bases between them. CDR1 and CDR2 (germline): MRHNA, SNTAGT. The CDR3 is 16 amino acids. CDR3 in amino acids: CASSVPRDWRYNEQFF. In DNA, the CDR3 is TGTGCCAGCAGTGTTCCCAGGGACTGGAGATACAATGAGCAGTTCTTC.

This clone turned up a few times. This rearrangement joins TRBV6-1 to TRBJ2-2, with TRBD2 matching over 10 bases. Unmatched junction bases numbered 8, after V lost 4 bases and J lost 3 bases. The CDR3 sequence is 17 residues long. From germline, CDR1 is MNHNS and CDR2 SASEGT. CDR3 coding DNA: TGTGCCAGCAGTGGAGAACCTAGCGGGAGTCACACCGGGGAGCTGTTTTTT. Its translation is CASSGEPSGSHTGELFF.

The V gene is TRBV5-4, the J gene TRBJ2-2; a weak D match, TRBD2 (6 bases). CDR1 is SGHNT and CDR2 is YYREEE in the germline V gene (reference sequence). This CDR3 has 15 residues. The V and J ends lost 0 bases and 5 bases respectively, with 11 bases between them. The CDR3 here is CASSLETSGTGELFF. In DNA form, the CDR3 reads TGTGCCAGCAGCTTGGAGACTAGTGGGACCGGGGAGCTGTTTTTT. The full variable domain, with the rest looked up from reference TRBV5-4 and TRBJ2-2, is ETGVTQSPTHLIKTRGQQVTLRCSSQSGHNTVSWYQQALGQGPQFIFQYYREEENGRGNFPPRFSGLQFPNYSSELNVNALELDDSALYLCASSLETSGTGELFFGEGSRLTVL.

This clone was recorded once. The chain recombines TRBV11-3 with TRBJ2-7; 15 bases line up with TRBD2. With 5 bases clipped from V and 6 bases from J, the junction kept 11 bases outside the gene matches. CDR1 and CDR2 (germline): SGHNT, YENEEA. The CDR3 extends over 17 amino acids. For the CDR3, the DNA is TGTGCCAGCAGCCCAAGGCCTAGGACTAGCGGGAGGGCCGAGCAGTACTTC. This translates into CASSPRPRTSGRAEQYF.

The V gene is TRBV19, the J gene TRBJ1-2; the match to TRBD1 covers 7 bases. From germline, CDR1 is LNHDA and CDR2 SQIVND (reference sequence). V gave up 5 bases and J gave up 13 bases; unmatched junction bases: 13. This CDR3 has 13 residues. This chain's CDR3 is CASSRDRKELITF. The CDR3 coding sequence is TGTGCCAGTAGTCGGGACAGAAAAGAGTTGATCACCTTC.

The genes are TRBV5-4 and TRBJ1-1, with 9 nucleotides matching TRBD1. The trim removed 4 bases at V and 3 bases at J, leaving 7 bases unmatched. There are 15 residues in the CDR3. Germline V gives CDR1 SGHNT, CDR2 YYREEE (reference sequence). The CDR3, as DNA: TGTGCCAGCAGCCCGACAGGGGGTTTATACACTGAAGCTTTCTTT. Its translation is CASSPTGGLYTEAFF.